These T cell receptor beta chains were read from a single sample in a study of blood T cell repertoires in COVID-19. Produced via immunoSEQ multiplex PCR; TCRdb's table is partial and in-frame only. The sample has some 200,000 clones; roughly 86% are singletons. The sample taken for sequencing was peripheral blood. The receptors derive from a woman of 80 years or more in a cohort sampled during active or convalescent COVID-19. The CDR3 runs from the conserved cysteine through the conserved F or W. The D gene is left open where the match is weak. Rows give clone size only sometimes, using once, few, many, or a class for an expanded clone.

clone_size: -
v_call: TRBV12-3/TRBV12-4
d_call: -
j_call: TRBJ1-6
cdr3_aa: CASSLPRRALHF
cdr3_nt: TGTGCCAGCAGTTTACCCCGTCGGGCCCTCCACTTT

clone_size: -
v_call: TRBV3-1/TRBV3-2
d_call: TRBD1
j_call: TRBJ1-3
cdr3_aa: CASTDRGSGNTIYF
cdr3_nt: TGTGCCAGCACAGACAGGGGGAGTGGAAACACCATATATTTT

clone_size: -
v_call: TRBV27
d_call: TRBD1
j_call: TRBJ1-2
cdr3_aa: CASSGGQGGYGYTF
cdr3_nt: TGTGCCAGCAGTGGGGGGCAGGGGGGTTATGGCTACACCTTC

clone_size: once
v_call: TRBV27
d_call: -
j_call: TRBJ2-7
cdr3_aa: CASSPLGGLYEQYF
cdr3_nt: TGTGCCAGCAGTCCCCTGGGGGGTTTATACGAGCAGTACTTC

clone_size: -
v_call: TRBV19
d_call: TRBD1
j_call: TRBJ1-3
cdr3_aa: CATRTGSGNTIYF
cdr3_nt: TGTGCCACACGGACAGGGTCTGGAAACACCATATATTTT

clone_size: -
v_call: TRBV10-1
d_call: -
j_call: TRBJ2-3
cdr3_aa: CASSAAGGDTQYF
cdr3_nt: TGCGCCAGCAGTGCTGCGGGTGGAGATACGCAGTATTTT

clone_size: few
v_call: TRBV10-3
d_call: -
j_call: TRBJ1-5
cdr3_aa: CAISEIGSNQPQHF
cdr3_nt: TGTGCCATCAGTGAGATCGGGAGCAATCAGCCCCAGCATTTT

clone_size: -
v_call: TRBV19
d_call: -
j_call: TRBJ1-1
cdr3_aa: CASYSGTEAFF
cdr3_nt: TGTGCCAGTTACAGCGGCACTGAAGCTTTCTTT

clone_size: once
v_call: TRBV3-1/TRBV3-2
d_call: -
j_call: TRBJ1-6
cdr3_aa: CASSQSGNSPLHF
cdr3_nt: TGTGCCAGCAGCCAATCGGGTAATTCACCCCTCCACTTT

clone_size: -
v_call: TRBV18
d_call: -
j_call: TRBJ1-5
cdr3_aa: CASSLREVPDHQPQHF
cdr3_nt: TGTGCCAGCTCACTCCGGGAGGTCCCGGACCATCAGCCCCAGCATTTT

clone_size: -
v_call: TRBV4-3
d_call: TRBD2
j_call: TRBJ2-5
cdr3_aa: CASSQGGSGYQETQYF
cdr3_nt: TGCGCCAGCAGCCAAGGGGGTAGCGGGTACCAAGAGACCCAGTACTTC

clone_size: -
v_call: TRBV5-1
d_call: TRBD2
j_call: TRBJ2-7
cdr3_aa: CASIGSGGGEQYF
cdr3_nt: TGCGCCAGCATAGGTAGCGGGGGAGGCGAGCAGTACTTC

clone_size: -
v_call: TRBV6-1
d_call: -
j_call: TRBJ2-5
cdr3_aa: CASSEARAGTQYF
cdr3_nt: TGTGCCAGCAGTGAAGCCCGAGCAGGGACCCAGTACTTC

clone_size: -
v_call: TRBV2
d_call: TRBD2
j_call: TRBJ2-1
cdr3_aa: CASTTGTSGYNEQFF
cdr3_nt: TGTGCCAGTACAACCGGGACTAGCGGATACAATGAGCAGTTCTTC

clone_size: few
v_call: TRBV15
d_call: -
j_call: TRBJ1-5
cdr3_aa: CATSRDRLLSNQPQHF
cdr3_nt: TGTGCCACCAGCAGAGATAGACTATTAAGCAATCAGCCCCAGCATTTT

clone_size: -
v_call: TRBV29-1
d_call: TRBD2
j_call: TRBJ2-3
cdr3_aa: CSVAGTSGRTDTQYF
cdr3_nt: TGCAGCGTTGCCGGGACTAGCGGGAGGACAGATACGCAGTATTTT

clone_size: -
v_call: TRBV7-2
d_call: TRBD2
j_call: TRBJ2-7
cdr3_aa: CASSLASASGPSSYEQYF
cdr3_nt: TGTGCCAGCAGCTTAGCCTCGGCTAGCGGGCCAAGCTCCTACGAGCAGTACTTC

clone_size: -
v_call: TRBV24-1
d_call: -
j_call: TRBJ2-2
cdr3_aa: CATSEGAQFGELFF
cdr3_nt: TGTGCCACCAGTGAGGGAGCGCAGTTCGGGGAGCTGTTTTTT

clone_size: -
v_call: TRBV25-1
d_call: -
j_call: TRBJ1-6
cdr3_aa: CASRGPASPLHF
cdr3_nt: TGTGCCAGCAGGGGCCCGGCCTCACCCCTCCACTTT

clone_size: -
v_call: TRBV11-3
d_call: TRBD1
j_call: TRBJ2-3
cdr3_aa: CATQGLADTQYF
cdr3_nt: TGTGCCACACAGGGGTTGGCAGATACGCAGTATTTT